The 21 T cell receptor beta chains below were found in one sample sequenced in a study of T-cell reconstitution after alpha-beta-depleted transplantation in children. Using unique molecular identifiers, the investigators prepared the TCRbeta library. TCRdb processed the PCR reads anew with MiXCR; each CDR3 protein has one entry. The sample has about 500,000 distinct CDR3 sequences; about 31% are singletons. This sample comprised PBMCs from the stem cell graft donor, obtained from the stem cell graft. The receptors derive from a human donor who donated a stem cell graft to a child with aplastic anemia.

The rearrangement joins TRBV15 to TRBJ2-5, with 15 positions matching TRBD2. CDR1 and CDR2 (germline): LNHNV, YYDKDF (reference sequence). With 3 bases clipped from V and 5 bases from J, the junction kept 1 base outside the gene matches. The CDR3 is 15 amino acids. The CDR3 coding sequence is TGTGCCACCAGCAGGGGACTAGCGGGAGGTGAGACCCAGTACTTC. Residues: CATSRGLAGGETQYF.

This clonotype came up a few times. This chain uses TRBV20-1 with TRBJ2-1, with TRBD1 identical over 7 bases. Per germline, CDR1 DFQATT and CDR2 SNEGSKA (reference sequence). Unmatched junction bases numbered 9, after V lost 6 bases and J lost 7 bases. CDR3 length: 13 amino acids. The CDR3: CSAQTGRLNEQFF. CDR3 DNA: TGCAGTGCCCAGACAGGGCGGCTGAATGAGCAGTTCTTC.

V is TRBV12-3 or TRBV12-4 and J is TRBJ2-4; 7 nucleotides line up with TRBD2. The CDR3 totals 14 residues. V lost 5 bases, J lost 8 bases, and 9 bases stayed unmatched. This CDR3 reads CASSETSPKHIQYF. For the CDR3, the DNA is TGTGCCAGCAGTGAGACTAGCCCCAAGCACATTCAGTACTTC.

Regarding this clonotype: The CDR3 does not end in the conserved phenylalanine or tryptophan, so this is likely a read error. The chain recombines TRBV7-2 with TRBJ2-5; no clear D. The CDR3 is 12 amino acids. CDR1 and CDR2 (germline): SGHTA, FQGNSA. V shed 3 bases and J shed 7 bases, with 9 bases lying between them. CDR3 nucleotide sequence: TGTGCCAGCAGCTTTGACACGAGGACCCAGTACTCC. Translating gives CASSFDTRTQYS.

This clonotype was counted only a few times. The chain has TRBV7-2 and TRBJ2-5; D call uncertain. Germline loops: CDR1 SGHTA, CDR2 FQGNSA. CDR3 size: 13 residues. V lost 1 base, J lost 5 bases, and 8 bases lay in between. For the CDR3, the DNA is TGTGCCAGCAGCTTAGGCCTCCGGGAGACCCAGTACTTC. Amino acid sequence: CASSLGLRETQYF. The whole variable domain, remainder taken from reference TRBV7-2 and TRBJ2-5, is GAGVSQSPSNKVTEKGKDVELRCDPISGHTALYWYRQSLGQGLEFLIYFQGNSAPDKSGLPSDRFSAERTGGSVSTLTIQRTQQEDSAVYLCASSLGLRETQYFGPGTRLLVL.

The V and J genes are TRBV6-2 or TRBV6-3 and TRBJ1-1; D not resolved. Looked up from germline, CDR1 is MNHEY and CDR2 is SVGEGT. The CDR3 is 11 amino acids. Trimming removed 5 bases at V and 8 bases at J, with 9 bases between. The CDR3: CASSTRWEAFF. In DNA form, the CDR3 reads TGTGCCAGCAGTACCCGGTGGGAAGCTTTCTTT.

V is TRBV20-1 and J is TRBJ2-1; D not certain. Per the germline V gene, CDR1 is DFQATT and CDR2 is SNEGSKA (reference sequence). The CDR3 runs to 14 residues. With 3 bases removed from V and 2 bases from J, the gap between germline ends came to 11 bases. CDR3 loop: CSASRGPTYNEQFF. The CDR3 DNA is TGCAGTGCTAGTCGTGGCCCGACCTACAATGAGCAGTTCTTC.

The rearrangement joins TRBV4-3 to TRBJ2-5; D unclear. Germline CDR1 reads LGHNA; CDR2 reads YSLEER. This CDR3 has 13 residues. V was pared by 2 bases and J by 2 bases, with 6 bases between. The CDR3 region has the DNA TGCGCCAGCAGCCAAAGGCGGCAAGAGACCCAGTACTTC. It yields the protein CASSQRRQETQYF.

The chain is built from TRBV12-5 and TRBJ1-1, with D possibly TRBD1 on 6 matching bases. Trimming shortened V by 6 bases and J by 5 bases, and 16 bases separated the two germline ends. CDR3 size: 14 residues. Germline CDR1 LGHNT, CDR2 FRNRAP. The CDR3 loop reads CASGPGPGETEAFF. The CDR3 DNA reads TGTGCTAGTGGCCCCGGACCAGGGGAAACTGAAGCTTTCTTT.

This chain joins TRBV6-5 and TRBJ2-2; 8 bases match TRBD1. V was pared by 2 bases and J by 3 bases, with 5 bases of the junction left unmatched. Germline V CDR1 and CDR2: MNHEY, SVGAGI. This CDR3 comprises 16 residues. The DNA for the CDR3 is TGTGCCAGCAGTTACGGGGACAGGTCTGACACCGGGGAGCTGTTTTTT. Translated, it gives CASSYGDRSDTGELFF.

This clonotype has more than one count but fewer than ten. V usage is TRBV5-1 and J usage is TRBJ1-1, with 9 bases fitting TRBD1. J gave up 6 bases and V 3 bases, and 12 bases lay outside the gene matches. Per the germline V gene, CDR1 is SGHRS and CDR2 is YFSETQ. The CDR3 runs to 16 residues. CDR3 region: CASSSEGGTGSSEAFF. The CDR3 DNA follows: TGCGCCAGCAGCTCCGAGGGCGGGACAGGGTCGTCTGAAGCTTTCTTT.

The sample holds a few counts of this clonotype. This rearrangement joins TRBV20-1 to TRBJ2-7; D unclear. Germline values: CDR1 DFQATT, CDR2 SNEGSKA (reference sequence). The CDR3 length is 14 residues. The V end was cut by 2 bases, the J end by 2 bases, with 13 bases between. The CDR3 DNA reads TGCAGTGCTAGACGCCCAGGCTCAACCTACGAGCAGTACTTC. Translation: CSARRPGSTYEQYF.

This chain joins TRBV9 and TRBJ1-1; the match to TRBD1 covers 8 bases. Germline V lookup: CDR1 SGDLS, CDR2 YYNGEE. The J segment lost 1 base and the V segment lost 2 bases, leaving 7 bases of the junction unmatched. This CDR3 is 16 amino acids long. CDR3: CASSVRAGGWNTEAFF. The CDR3 nucleotides read TGTGCCAGCAGCGTGCGGGCAGGGGGCTGGAACACTGAAGCTTTCTTT.

This clonotype showed up just a few times. CDR3 sequence: CASSESGSFYNEQFF. The CDR3 DNA reads TGTGCCAGCAGTGAAAGCGGGAGTTTCTACAATGAGCAGTTCTTC. The chain joins TRBV12-3 or TRBV12-4 to TRBJ2-1; TRBD2 matches 8 bases. The CDR3 runs 15 residues. V was pared by 5 bases and J by 3 bases, with 6 bases of the junction left unmatched.

This sequence joins TRBV12-3 or TRBV12-4 and TRBJ2-6; possible D gene TRBD1, 5 bases. The CDR3 loop spans 14 amino acids. V was clipped by 7 bases and J by 2 bases, with 9 bases between them. Written as DNA, the CDR3 is TGTGCCAGCACCAGGGTTGCTGGGGCCAACGTCCTGACTTTC. It yields the protein CASTRVAGANVLTF.

This clonotype was counted a few times. The rearrangement joins TRBV27 to TRBJ2-1; D is perhaps TRBD2 (6 bases). Germline V lookup: CDR1 MNHEY, CDR2 SMNVEV (reference sequence). The V end lost 9 bases, the J end lost 7 bases, and 22 bases lay between the germline ends. The CDR3 runs 15 residues. The CDR3 reads CASGARRELSNEQFF. The CDR3 coding sequence is TGTGCCAGTGGCGCCCGGCGGGAACTCTCTAATGAGCAGTTCTTC.

This clonotype has only a few counts. V usage is TRBV12-3 or TRBV12-4 and J usage is TRBJ1-6; 8 bases are shared with TRBD1. This CDR3 is built from 14 residues. The V and J ends lost 5 bases and 7 bases, in that order; junction bases with no gene match: 4. The CDR3, as DNA: TGTGCCAGCAGTCCGAGGACAGGGAATTCACCCCTCCACTTT. Its protein is CASSPRTGNSPLHF.

The DNA of the CDR3 is TGTGCCAGCAGTTTTACGAGCACTGAAGCTTTCTTT. It yields the protein CASSFTSTEAFF. The V and J genes are TRBV12-3 or TRBV12-4 and TRBJ1-1; D is undetermined. The V end was cut by 3 bases, the J end by 4 bases, with 6 bases between. The CDR3 consists of 12 residues.

This clonotype was counted a few times. The chain recombines TRBV12-3 or TRBV12-4 with TRBJ2-7; tentatively, D is TRBD2 (5 bases). CDR3 size: 12 residues. V was pared by 3 bases and J by 3 bases, with 6 bases between. The DNA for the CDR3 is TGTGCCAGCAGTTTTGGAGGCTACGAGCAGTACGTC. Its translation: CASSFGGYEQYV.

This chain links TRBV10-3 with TRBJ2-1, with TRBD1 matching over 8 bases. Germline CDR1 reads ENHRY; CDR2 reads SYGVKD. The CDR3 loop spans 12 amino acids. Trimming removed 4 bases from V and 8 bases from J; junction bases left unmatched: 1. This CDR3 reads CAISGQGHEQFF. The CDR3 DNA is TGTGCCATCAGTGGACAGGGGCATGAGCAGTTCTTC.

This clonotype was seen repeatedly, ten times or more. The chain links TRBV6-1 to TRBJ1-5; 7 bases are shared with TRBD1. CDR1 and CDR2 from the germline V gene are MNHNS and SASEGT. The J segment lost 4 bases and the V segment lost 9 bases, leaving 12 bases of the junction unmatched. The CDR3 extends over 15 amino acids. The CDR3 spells CASAFQTGNNQPQHF. CDR3 bases: TGTGCCAGTGCCTTTCAGACAGGGAATAATCAGCCCCAGCATTTT.